This T cell receptor (beta chain) comes out of a study of Graves' ophthalmopathy and Graves' hyperthyroidism. Overall study context: Being free of ophthalmopathy for 18 months of follow-up defined stable hyperthyroidism. Overall study results and limits: Blood shared most expanded thyroid clonotypes above 0.001 frequency.

This clonotype was picked up a small number of times. Its specificity is not known. RNA transcripts yielded amplified TCR beta CDR3 regions. A first-round RT-PCR used HTBI primers, followed by a second-round multiplex PCR. TCRdb redid the calling of the multiplex PCR reads with MiXCR, one entry per CDR3 protein. This table holds roughly 1.1 million distinct CDR3 sequences, 35% to 40% found once. The CDR3 contains 13 residues. With 6 bases removed from V and 4 bases from J, the gap between germline ends came to 10 bases. Germline-derived CDR1 and CDR2 are MNHEY and SMNVEV (reference sequence). The source material was peripheral blood or thyroid tissue (not recorded which). This chain links TRBV27 with TRBJ1-5; D unresolved. This TCR was recovered from an adult man with Graves' hyperthyroidism. The CDR3 region is CASSPTWNQPQHF. In DNA, the CDR3 is TGTGCCAGCAGCCCGACTTGGAATCAGCCCCAGCATTTT.